This T cell receptor beta chain was found in a study of T-cell reconstitution after alpha-beta-depleted transplantation in children. Study findings and constraints: Reportedly, roughly two months post-transplant, alpha-beta T cells arose from several hundred expanded graft clones. Some patients' high day-60 TCRbeta diversity was traced to surviving recipient T cells and thymic progenitors. The authors attributed T-cell counts and diversity one year after transplant mostly to newly produced T cells.

This clonotype turned up a few times. Its antigen is as yet unknown. TCRbeta library construction was performed incorporating unique molecular identifiers. MiXCR, applied by TCRdb to the PCR reads, yields one record per CDR3 protein. The data hold 800,000 to 1,000,000 distinct CDR3 sequences, with about 29% observed a single time. The germline V and J ends were trimmed by 4 bases and 0 bases, with 22 bases remaining between them. The CDR3 totals 18 residues. Germline-derived CDR1 and CDR2 are SGHRS and YFSETQ. This specimen consisted of PBMCs, mostly from graft donor cells, obtained 360 days after TCRalphabeta/CD19-depleted stem cell transplant. The rearrangement links TRBV5-1 to TRBJ1-1; D is uncertain. The sequence was collected from a boy in the first two years of life who had a stem cell transplant for SCID, so the T cells may come from the graft donor. The CDR3 coding sequence is TGCGCCAGCAGCACCCAGAATATAGGAACTGATTTGAACACTGAAGCTTTCTTT. Encoded protein: CASSTQNIGTDLNTEAFF.